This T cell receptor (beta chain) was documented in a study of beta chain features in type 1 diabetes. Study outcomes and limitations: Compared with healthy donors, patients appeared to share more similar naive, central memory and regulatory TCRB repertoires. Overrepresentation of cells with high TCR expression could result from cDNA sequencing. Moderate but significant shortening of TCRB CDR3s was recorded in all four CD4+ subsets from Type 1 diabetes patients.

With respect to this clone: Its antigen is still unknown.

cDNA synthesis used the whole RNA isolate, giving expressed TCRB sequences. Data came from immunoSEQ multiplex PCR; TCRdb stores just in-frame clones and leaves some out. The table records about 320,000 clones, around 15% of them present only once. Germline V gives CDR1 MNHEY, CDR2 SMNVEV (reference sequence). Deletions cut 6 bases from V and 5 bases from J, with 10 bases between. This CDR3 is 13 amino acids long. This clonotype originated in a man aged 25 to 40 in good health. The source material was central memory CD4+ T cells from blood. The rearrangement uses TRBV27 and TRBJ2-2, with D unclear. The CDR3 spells CASSQTETGELFF. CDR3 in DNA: TGTGCCAGCAGCCAGACGGAGACCGGGGAGCTGTTTTTT.